A selection of T cell receptor beta chains follows, all from one sample in a study of Ad26.COV2.S vaccination and SARS-CoV-2 variants. Assay: immunoSEQ multiplex PCR; the TCRdb copy retains only in-frame clones and omits some. The sample lists 300,000 to 400,000 clones; about 82% were seen once. This material consisted of peripheral blood, taken in a trial of Ad26.COV2.S vaccine versus placebo. The receptors here all came from a person between 18 and 59 years old who received the Ad26.COV2.S COVID-19 vaccine or a placebo. CDR3s leave out the opening cysteine and the closing phenylalanine or tryptophan. D genes are given only for firm matches. Only some rows state a clone size, as once, few, many or a class for expanded clones.

NA,TRBV10-3,TRBD1,TRBJ2-7,AINDDGTGIYEQY
NA,TRBV27,NA,TRBJ2-6,ASRISGANVLT
few,TRBV6-5,NA,TRBJ2-7,AREDKNVHEQY
NA,TRBV23-1,NA,TRBJ1-2,ASILPVGGSHYGYT
NA,TRBV6-2/TRBV6-3,NA,TRBJ1-5,ASSYYRDYSNQPQH
NA,TRBV5-6,NA,TRBJ1-1,ASSLALGDTEAF
NA,TRBV3-1/TRBV3-2,NA,TRBJ1-1,ASSLQRGDTEAF
NA,TRBV19,NA,TRBJ1-2,ASSIWGRGNYGYT
NA,TRBV27,TRBD1,TRBJ1-1,ASSTPGQGSEAF
NA,TRBV6-6,NA,TRBJ1-1,ASSYGQSRENTEAF
NA,TRBV7-3,TRBD1,TRBJ1-1,ASSSLGRTGDTEAF
NA,TRBV6-4,NA,TRBJ2-1,ASSDSIFRGHQF
NA,TRBV27,TRBD1,TRBJ2-3,ASTNRGYADTQY
NA,TRBV12-5,TRBD1,TRBJ2-5,ASGLGQAYQETQY
NA,TRBV30,TRBD1,TRBJ1-1,AWLLTGGQAF
NA,TRBV9,TRBD1,TRBJ1-3,ASSEGDRGRGNTIY
NA,TRBV19,NA,TRBJ2-3,ASSIALGIGYQTQY
NA,TRBV6-5,NA,TRBJ2-7,ASRQHSYEQY
NA,TRBV9,NA,TRBJ2-1,ASRPDGAYNEQF
NA,TRBV18,TRBD1,TRBJ1-2,ASSQNGQGASNYGYT
NA,TRBV29-1,NA,TRBJ2-7,SARRPGAYEQY
NA,TRBV27,TRBD2,TRBJ2-3,ASRRGLAGGGLLTDTQY
NA,TRBV5-5,NA,TRBJ1-2,ASSLTADLDYGYT
NA,TRBV2,NA,TRBJ2-3,ASSRTVSTDTQY
NA,TRBV9,NA,TRBJ2-1,ASSVMGYREGEQF
NA,TRBV2,NA,TRBJ1-2,ASSDPDGISNYGYT
NA,TRBV10-3,NA,TRBJ1-6,AISDRENSPLH
NA,TRBV7-9,TRBD1,TRBJ2-7,ASSLAGDRRSPYEQY
NA,TRBV4-1,NA,TRBJ1-3,ASSPGPPGNTIY
NA,TRBV6-5,TRBD1,TRBJ1-3,ASMKDRGNTIY
NA,TRBV4-3,NA,TRBJ2-3,ASSQDWTGTDTQY
NA,TRBV30,NA,TRBJ1-4,AWSGRGFFEKLF
NA,TRBV6-5,NA,TRBJ1-6,ASSYSGRAENSPLH
NA,TRBV5-1,TRBD2,TRBJ2-5,ASSPRPTSGGQETQY
few,TRBV10-3,TRBD2,TRBJ2-1,AISGSPGLGAAGNEQF
NA,TRBV10-3,TRBD1,TRBJ1-4,AISSGQGQYDEKLF
NA,TRBV7-2,TRBD1,TRBJ1-2,ASSLGGTETLFYGYT
few,TRBV12-5,TRBD2,TRBJ2-5,ASGFTGLAGEVDQETQY
NA,TRBV18,TRBD1,TRBJ1-1,ASSSDRGTEAF
NA,TRBV6-2/TRBV6-3,TRBD1,TRBJ1-1,ASSYSWGTGVHTEAF
NA,TRBV7-2,NA,TRBJ1-3,ASSLDDPGNTIY
NA,TRBV7-2,TRBD1,TRBJ2-1,ASSRDRGLYNEQF
NA,TRBV5-8,TRBD1,TRBJ2-3,ASSLGRTGSTDTQY
NA,TRBV4-3,TRBD2,TRBJ2-1,ASSQAGLAGVGEQF
NA,TRBV14,NA,TRBJ1-2,ASSQDNLRDTLRYGYT
NA,TRBV6-5,TRBD1,TRBJ1-1,ASSYLQGQTEAF
NA,TRBV7-9,NA,TRBJ1-2,ASSLGGAQGYT
NA,TRBV7-6,NA,TRBJ1-5,ASSLWGDQPQH
NA,TRBV10-2,TRBD1,TRBJ1-5,ASSATGGGQPQH
NA,TRBV10-3,NA,TRBJ2-5,AISVPGGGETQY
NA,TRBV6-5,TRBD1,TRBJ1-6,ASSYDGQGNSPLH
few,TRBV5-1,NA,TRBJ2-2,ASSLEGPTTGELF
NA,TRBV27,NA,TRBJ1-4,ASSRRTVTATNEKLF
NA,TRBV10-3,TRBD1,TRBJ1-3,AISESGQYVPIY
once,TRBV18,NA,TRBJ2-4,ASSPVSQGGAVAKNIQY
few,TRBV9,TRBD1,TRBJ2-2,ASSVGKGAYTGELF